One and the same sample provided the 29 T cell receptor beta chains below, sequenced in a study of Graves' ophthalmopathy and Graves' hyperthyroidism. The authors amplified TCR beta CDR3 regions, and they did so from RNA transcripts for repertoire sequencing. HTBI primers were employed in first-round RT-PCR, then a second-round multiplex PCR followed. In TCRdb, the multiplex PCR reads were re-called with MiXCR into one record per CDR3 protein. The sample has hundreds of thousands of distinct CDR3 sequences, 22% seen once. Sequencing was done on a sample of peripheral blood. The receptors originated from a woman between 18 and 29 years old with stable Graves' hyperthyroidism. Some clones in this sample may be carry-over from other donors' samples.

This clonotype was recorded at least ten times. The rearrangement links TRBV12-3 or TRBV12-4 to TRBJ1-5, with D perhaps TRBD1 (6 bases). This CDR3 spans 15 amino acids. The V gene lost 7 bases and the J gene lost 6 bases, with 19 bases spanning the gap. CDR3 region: CASTKRQVISQPQHF. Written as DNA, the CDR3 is TGTGCCAGCACTAAAAGACAGGTGATTAGTCAGCCCCAGCATTTT.

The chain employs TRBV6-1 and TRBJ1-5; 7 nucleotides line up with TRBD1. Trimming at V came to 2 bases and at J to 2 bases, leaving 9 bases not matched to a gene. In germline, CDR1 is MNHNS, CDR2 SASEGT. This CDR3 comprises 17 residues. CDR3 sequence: CASSELYEGAGNQPQHF. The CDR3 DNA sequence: TGTGCCAGCAGTGAACTCTACGAGGGGGCAGGCAATCAGCCCCAGCATTTT.

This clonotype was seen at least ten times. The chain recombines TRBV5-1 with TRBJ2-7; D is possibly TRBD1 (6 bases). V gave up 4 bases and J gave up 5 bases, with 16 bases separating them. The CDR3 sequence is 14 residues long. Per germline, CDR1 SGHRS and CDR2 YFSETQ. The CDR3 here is CASSHLTGMNEQYF. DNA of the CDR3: TGCGCCAGCAGCCATCTAACAGGGATGAACGAGCAGTACTTC.

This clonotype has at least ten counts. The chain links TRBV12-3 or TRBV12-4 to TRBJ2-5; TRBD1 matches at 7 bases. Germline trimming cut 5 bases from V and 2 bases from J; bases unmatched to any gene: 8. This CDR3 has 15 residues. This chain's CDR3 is CASSVSQGQQETQYF. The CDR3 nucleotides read TGTGCCAGCAGTGTGTCTCAGGGACAGCAAGAGACCCAGTACTTC.

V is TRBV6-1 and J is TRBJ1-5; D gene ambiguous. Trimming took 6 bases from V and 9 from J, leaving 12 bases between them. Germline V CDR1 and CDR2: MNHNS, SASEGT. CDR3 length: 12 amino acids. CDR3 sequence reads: CASSSYRGPQHF. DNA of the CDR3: TGTGCCAGCAGCAGCTATCGAGGGCCCCAGCATTTT.

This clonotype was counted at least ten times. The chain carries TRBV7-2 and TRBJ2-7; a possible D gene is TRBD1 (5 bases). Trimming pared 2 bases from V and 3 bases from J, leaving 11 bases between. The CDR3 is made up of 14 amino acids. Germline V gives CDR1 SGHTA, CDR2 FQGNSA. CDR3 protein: CASSLKGFGYEQYF. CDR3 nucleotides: TGTGCCAGCAGCTTAAAGGGGTTCGGCTACGAGCAGTACTTC.

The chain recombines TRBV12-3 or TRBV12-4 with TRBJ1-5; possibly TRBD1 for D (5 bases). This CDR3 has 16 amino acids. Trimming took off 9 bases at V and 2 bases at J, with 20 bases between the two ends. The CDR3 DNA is TGTGCCAGTTTGAAAAATGCTCTACAGGGCAATCAGCCCCAGCATTTT. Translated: CASLKNALQGNQPQHF.

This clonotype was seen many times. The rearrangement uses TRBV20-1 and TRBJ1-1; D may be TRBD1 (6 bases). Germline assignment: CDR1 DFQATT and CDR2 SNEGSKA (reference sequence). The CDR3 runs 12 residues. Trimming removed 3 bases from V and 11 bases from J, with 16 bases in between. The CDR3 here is CSARETGPSAFF. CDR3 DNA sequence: TGCAGTGCTAGGGAAACAGGGCCCTCGGCTTTCTTT.

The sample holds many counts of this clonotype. The CDR3 DNA is TGTGCCAGCAGTGTCCAGCGGGAGTATACCGGGGAGCTGTTTTTT. Amino acids: CASSVQREYTGELFF. The chain couples TRBV2 to TRBJ2-2; 8 nucleotides align to TRBD2. Trimming took 4 bases from V and 5 from J; bases not matched to a gene: 6. The germline V gene has CDR1 SNHLY and CDR2 FYNNEI. The CDR3 extends over 15 amino acids.

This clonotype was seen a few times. CDR3 nucleotide sequence: TGTGCCTGGGGTGCTTCCGCAAGCGGGGGCCAGTACTTC. Translated: CAWGASASGGQYF. The chain uses TRBV30 and TRBJ2-5, with 8 bases lining up with TRBD2. V lost 5 bases to trimming and J lost 10 bases; unmatched junction nucleotides: 12. Germline-derived CDR1 and CDR2 are GTSNPN and SVGIG (reference sequence). The CDR3 length is 13 residues.

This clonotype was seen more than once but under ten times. This chain's CDR3 is CSARVRGSTVNTEAFF. The CDR3 nucleotides read TGCAGTGCTAGAGTTCGGGGGAGTACGGTGAACACTGAAGCTTTCTTT. V is TRBV20-1 and J is TRBJ1-1; D is perhaps TRBD1 (5 bases). Trimming left V 1 base short and J 0 bases short, with 15 bases between. The CDR3 is 16 amino acids. Germline lookup yields CDR1 DFQATT and CDR2 SNEGSKA (reference sequence).

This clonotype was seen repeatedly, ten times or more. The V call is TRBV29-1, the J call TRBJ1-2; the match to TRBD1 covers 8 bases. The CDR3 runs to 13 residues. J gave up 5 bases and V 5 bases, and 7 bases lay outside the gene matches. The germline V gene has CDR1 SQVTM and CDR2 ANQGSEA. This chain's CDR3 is CSVKDRASYGYTF. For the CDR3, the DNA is TGCAGCGTTAAGGACAGGGCCTCTTATGGCTACACCTTC.

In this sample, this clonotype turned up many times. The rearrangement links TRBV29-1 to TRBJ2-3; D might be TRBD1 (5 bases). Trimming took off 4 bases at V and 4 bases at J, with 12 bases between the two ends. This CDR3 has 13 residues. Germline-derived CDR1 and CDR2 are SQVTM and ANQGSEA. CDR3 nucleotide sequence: TGCAGCGTTGGGGCAGGGAACCCAGATACGCAGTATTTT. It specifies CSVGAGNPDTQYF.

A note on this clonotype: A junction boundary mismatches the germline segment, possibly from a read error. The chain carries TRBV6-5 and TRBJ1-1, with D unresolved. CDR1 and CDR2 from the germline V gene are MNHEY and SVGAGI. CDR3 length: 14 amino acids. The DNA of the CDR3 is TGTGCCAGCAGTTACTCACTGGGGTACACTGATGCTTTCTTT. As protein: CASSYSLGYTDAFF.

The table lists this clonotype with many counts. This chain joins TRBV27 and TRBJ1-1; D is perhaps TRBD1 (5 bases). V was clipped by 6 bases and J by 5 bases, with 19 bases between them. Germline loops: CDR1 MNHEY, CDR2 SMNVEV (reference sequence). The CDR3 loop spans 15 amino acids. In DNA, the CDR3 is TGTGCCAGCAGGCCGCGGGGGGGGACCCGAACTGAAGCTTTCTTT. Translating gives CASRPRGGTRTEAFF.

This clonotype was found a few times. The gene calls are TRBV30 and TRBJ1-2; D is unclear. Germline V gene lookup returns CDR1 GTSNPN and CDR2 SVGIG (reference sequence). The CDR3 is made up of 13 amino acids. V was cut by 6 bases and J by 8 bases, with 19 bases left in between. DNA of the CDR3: TGTGCCTGCCGCGCGGCAGGTTTAGGCGGCTACACCTTC. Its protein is CACRAAGLGGYTF.

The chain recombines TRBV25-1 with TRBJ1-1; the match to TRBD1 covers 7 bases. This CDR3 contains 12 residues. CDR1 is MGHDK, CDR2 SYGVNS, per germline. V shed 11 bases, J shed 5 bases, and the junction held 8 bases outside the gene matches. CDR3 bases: TGTGCCGGCACCAGGGGGGGGACTGAAGCTTTCTTT. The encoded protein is CAGTRGGTEAFF.

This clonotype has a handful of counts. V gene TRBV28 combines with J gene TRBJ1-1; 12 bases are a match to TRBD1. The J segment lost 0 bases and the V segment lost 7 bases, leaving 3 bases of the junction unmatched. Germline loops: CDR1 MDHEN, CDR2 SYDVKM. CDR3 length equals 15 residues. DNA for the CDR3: TGTGCCAGCACCCGGGACAGGGGGCTGAACACTGAAGCTTTCTTT. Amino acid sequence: CASTRDRGLNTEAFF.

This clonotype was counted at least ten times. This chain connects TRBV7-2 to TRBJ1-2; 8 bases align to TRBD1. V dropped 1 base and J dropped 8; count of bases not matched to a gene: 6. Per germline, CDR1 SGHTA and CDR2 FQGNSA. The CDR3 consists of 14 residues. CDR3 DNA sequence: TGTGCCAGCAGCTTAGGCAGCGACAGGGGCGGCTACACCTTC. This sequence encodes CASSLGSDRGGYTF.

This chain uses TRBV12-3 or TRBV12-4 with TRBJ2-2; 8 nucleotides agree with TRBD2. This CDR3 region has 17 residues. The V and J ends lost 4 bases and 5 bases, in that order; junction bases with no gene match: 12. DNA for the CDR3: TGTGCCAGCAGTTACCCCCGAGCGGGAGTCTCGACCGGGGAGCTGTTTTTT. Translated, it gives CASSYPRAGVSTGELFF.

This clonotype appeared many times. CDR3 nucleotides: TGTGCCAGCAGCCAAGAGGCTACCTGGGAGAACACTGAAGCTTTCTTT. It encodes CASSQEATWENTEAFF. J is TRBJ1-1 and V is TRBV14; D call uncertain. Looked up from germline, CDR1 is SGHDN and CDR2 is FVKESK. Trimming cost V 0 bases and J 1 base, with 12 bases left between them. The length of the CDR3 is 16 residues.

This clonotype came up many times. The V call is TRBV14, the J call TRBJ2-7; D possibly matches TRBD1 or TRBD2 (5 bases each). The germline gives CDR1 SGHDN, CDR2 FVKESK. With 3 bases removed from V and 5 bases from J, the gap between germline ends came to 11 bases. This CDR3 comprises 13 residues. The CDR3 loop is CASSHPGGHEQYF. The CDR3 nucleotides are TGTGCCAGCAGCCATCCTGGGGGACACGAGCAGTACTTC.

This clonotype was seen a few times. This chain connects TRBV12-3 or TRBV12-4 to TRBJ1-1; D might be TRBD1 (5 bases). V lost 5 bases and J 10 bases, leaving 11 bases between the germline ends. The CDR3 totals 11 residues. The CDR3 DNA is TGTGCCAGCAGTGGGGCCCTTGGAGCTTTCTTT. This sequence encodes CASSGALGAFF.

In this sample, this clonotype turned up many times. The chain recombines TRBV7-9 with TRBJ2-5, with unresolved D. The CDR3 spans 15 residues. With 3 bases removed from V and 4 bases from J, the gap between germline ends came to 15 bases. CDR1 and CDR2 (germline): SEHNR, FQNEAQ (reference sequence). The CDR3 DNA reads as TGTGCCAGCAGCTTTCCGGCAGTCGAGAGAGAGACCCAGTACTTC. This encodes CASSFPAVERETQYF.

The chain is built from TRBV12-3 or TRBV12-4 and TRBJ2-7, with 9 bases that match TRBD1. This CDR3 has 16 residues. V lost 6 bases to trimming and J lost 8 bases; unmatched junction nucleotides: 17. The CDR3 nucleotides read TGTGCCAGCAGCCCCGCCTTGGGAGGGACAGGGCAAAAGCAGTACTTC. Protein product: CASSPALGGTGQKQYF.

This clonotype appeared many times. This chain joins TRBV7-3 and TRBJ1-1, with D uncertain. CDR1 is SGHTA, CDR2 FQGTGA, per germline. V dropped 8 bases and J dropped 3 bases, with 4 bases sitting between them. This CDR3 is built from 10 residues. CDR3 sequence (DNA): TGTGCCAGCCCGGACACTGAAGCTTTCTTT. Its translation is CASPDTEAFF.

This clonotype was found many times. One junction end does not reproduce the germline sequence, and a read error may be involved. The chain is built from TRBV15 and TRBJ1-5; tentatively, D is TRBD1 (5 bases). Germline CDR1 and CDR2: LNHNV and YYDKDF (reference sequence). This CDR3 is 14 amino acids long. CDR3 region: CATSGEGSNQPQHF. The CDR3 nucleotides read TGTGCCACCAGCGGAGAGGGGAGCAATCAGCCCCAGCATTTT.

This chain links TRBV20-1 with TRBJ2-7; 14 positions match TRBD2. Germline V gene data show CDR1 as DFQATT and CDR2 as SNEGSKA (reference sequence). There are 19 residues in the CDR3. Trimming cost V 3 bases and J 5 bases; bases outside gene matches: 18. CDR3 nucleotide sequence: TGCAGTGCTAGTGGCTTGACTAGCGGGGGGGCCAGGTTAGTTGACGAGCAGTACTTC. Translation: CSASGLTSGGARLVDEQYF.

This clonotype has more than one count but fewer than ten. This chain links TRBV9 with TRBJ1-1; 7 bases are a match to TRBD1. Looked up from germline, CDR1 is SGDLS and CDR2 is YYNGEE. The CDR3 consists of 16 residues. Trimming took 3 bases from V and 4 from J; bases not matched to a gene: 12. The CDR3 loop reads CASSATAGGVGTEAFF. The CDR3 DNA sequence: TGTGCCAGCAGCGCAACGGCAGGGGGGGTGGGCACTGAAGCTTTCTTT. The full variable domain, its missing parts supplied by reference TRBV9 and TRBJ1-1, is DSGVTQTPKHLITATGQRVTLRCSPRSGDLSVYWYQQSLDQGLQFLIQYYNGEERAKGNILERFSAQQFPDLHSELNLSSLELGDSALYFCASSATAGGVGTEAFFGQGTRLTVV.